What follows is one T cell receptor (beta chain) and its context. The CDR3 spans 15 residues. Trimming removed 6 bases from V and 0 bases from J, with 10 bases in between. CDR1 SGHRS and CDR2 YFSETQ come from the germline V gene. The sample originates from a study of technical replicates of blood from four donors. Sequencing used immunoSEQ multiplex PCR; TCRdb keeps in-frame clones, though not all of them. Here the sample spans approximately 79,000 clones, roughly nine tenths being singletons. The TCR was taken from a human donor in good health. Sequencing was performed on T cells isolated from PBMCs. This chain links TRBV5-1 with TRBJ2-6; D is undetermined. The CDR3 DNA reads TGCGCCAGCAACCCTATAGCCTCTGGGGCCAACGTCCTGACTTTC. Translating gives CASNPIASGANVLTF.